The clone carrying this T cell receptor (beta chain) has just one count. The data were obtained in a study of blood T cell repertoires in COVID-19. The CDR3 has 15 residues. Germline V CDR1 and CDR2: MNHEY, SMNVEV (reference sequence). The ends lost 4 bases at V and 3 bases at J; junction bases unmatched: 8. Participant age was roughly 18 to 95 years, and participants resided in 20 to 30 US areas. Clinical history as reported by participants underpinned cohort assignment. Per the study methods: By means of reference gene primer amplification, nucleated cell counts were estimated. Here immunoSEQ multiplex PCR was the method, and the copy in TCRdb shows in-frame clones only, minus some. The DNA was the basis for D and trimming; V, J and clone size are from that table. Of 360,000 or so clones detected, over 85% appear once; the ten largest clones hold 1.7%.

Sequenced input: PBMCs or T cells enriched from blood (not recorded which). The chain links TRBV27 to TRBJ1-1; 7 bases agree with TRBD1. This TCR came from a young woman who had recovered from COVID-19. CDR3 region: CASSSTGKRYTEAFF. DNA of the CDR3: TGTGCCAGCAGTTCGACAGGGAAAAGGTACACTGAAGCTTTCTTT.